These 5 T cell receptor beta chains were sequenced from one sample in a study of blood T cell repertoires in COVID-19. Sequencing was performed with immunoSEQ multiplex PCR; in TCRdb, only in-frame clones are kept and a portion is missing. The table includes a few hundred thousand clones, around 91% detected once. Specimen: PBMCs or T cells enriched from blood (not recorded which). These receptors were collected from a man aged 18 to 30 who had recovered from COVID-19.

Points on this clone: Different DNA sequences within this sample yield the same CDR3. V is TRBV5-1 and J is TRBJ1-2, with 10 bases fitting TRBD1. Germline-derived CDR1 and CDR2 are SGHRS and YFSETQ. There are 12 residues in the CDR3. J was trimmed by 6 bases and V by 4 bases; bases with no gene match: 0. The CDR3 protein is CASSGTGDGYTF. The CDR3 region has the DNA TGCGCCAGCAGCGGGACAGGGGATGGCTACACCTTC.

V usage is TRBV3-1 (or the pseudogene TRBV3-2) and J usage is TRBJ2-2, with 8 bases aligning to TRBD2. J was trimmed by 1 base and V by 6 bases; bases with no gene match: 1. CDR3 length equals 14 residues. Germline V gene data show CDR1 as LGHDT and CDR2 as YNNKEL (reference sequence). CDR3 sequence (DNA): TGTGCCAGCAGAACTAGCGGGAACACCGGGGAGCTGTTTTTT. Its translation: CASRTSGNTGELFF.

This sequence joins TRBV6-2 or TRBV6-3 and TRBJ1-1, with a weak D call TRBD1 (5 bases). With 5 bases removed from V and 0 bases from J, the gap between germline ends came to 13 bases. CDR3 length equals 15 residues. Germline V lookup: CDR1 MNHEY, CDR2 SVGEGT. The CDR3 sequence is CASSPDRPLNTEAFF. The CDR3 nucleotides read TGTGCCAGCAGTCCCGACAGACCTTTGAACACTGAAGCTTTCTTT.

The J gene is TRBJ1-2, the V gene TRBV28; 8 nucleotides match TRBD1. After removal of 5 bases from V and 1 base from J, the junction contained 6 bases not matched to a gene. CDR3 size: 15 residues. The germline V gene has CDR1 MDHEN and CDR2 SYDVKM. In DNA, the CDR3 is TGTGCCAGCAGTATTGCAGGGGGCGGTAACTATGGCTACACCTTC. This gives the protein CASSIAGGGNYGYTF.

The CDR3 region has the DNA TGCAGCGTTGAGGACCAGGGGGGATATGGCTACACCTTC. This codes for CSVEDQGGYGYTF. The rearrangement links TRBV29-1 to TRBJ1-2, with 7 bases identical to TRBD1. The length of the CDR3 is 13 residues. Germline values: CDR1 SQVTM, CDR2 ANQGSEA. V trimming: 3 bases; J trimming: 5 bases; junction bases outside the gene matches: 6.